This T cell receptor beta chain emerged from a study of T cell responses to AZD1222 COVID-19 vaccine. Study-wide results and limits: Spike-specific TCR breadth and depth went up after people got two AZD1222 doses. Mostly white British, mostly female donors; authors suggested clonal diversity may be underestimated. The peak T cell response came first, and repertoires were sampled only after it.

From germline, CDR1 is SQVTM and CDR2 ANQGSEA. The CDR3 is 13 amino acids. V was trimmed by 4 bases and J by 1 base, leaving 10 bases between them. TCRdb's table, derived via immunoSEQ multiplex PCR, lists solely in-frame clones and lacks some. This table has roughly 78,000 clones, about 82% appearing once. To note about this clone: Antigen: not known.

Source: peripheral blood, taken on day 0 of AZD1222 vaccination. This chain joins TRBV29-1 and TRBJ1-1; tentatively, D is TRBD1 (5 bases). The clonotype comes from an adult in good health. In DNA, the CDR3 is TGCAGCGTTGCCCAGGGAGGGAACACTGAAGCTTTCTTT. It yields the protein CSVAQGGNTEAFF.